This TCR beta chain was sequenced for a study of control samples from healthy donors and cancer patients. TCRdb's copy holds only in-frame clones and misses some; the assay was immunoSEQ multiplex PCR. The sample consists of 100,000 or so clones, approximately 90% of them appearing once. Trimming took off 5 bases at V and 8 bases at J, with 15 bases between the two ends. Germline-derived CDR1 and CDR2 are PRHDT and FYEKMQ (reference sequence). The CDR3 length is 13 residues. This chain joins TRBV13 and TRBJ1-2; TRBD1 might be the D (6 bases). The sequenced material came from blood. The sequence was obtained from a man aged 25-40 years in good health. In DNA form, the CDR3 reads TGTGCCAGCAGCCTCCGGGGGGCGAGAGGCTACACCTTC. Translation: CASSLRGARGYTF.